Following are 8 T cell receptor beta chains from one sample sequenced in a study of T cells expressing NK-cell markers. Reanalyzing the 5' RACE reads, TCRdb keeps one entry per CDR3 protein, without DNA. The listing contains 150,000 to 180,000 distinct CDR3 sequences. The sample consisted of blood T cells: a sorted CD56 or NKG2C T cell subset, CD4+ or CD8+ T cells, or bulk PBMC T cells (not recorded which). The origin of the receptors is a woman between 50 and 59 years old in good health.

The rearrangement links TRBV5-1 to TRBJ2-7; without DNA, the TCRdb call of TRBD1 cannot be checked. The CDR3 is 16 residues long. Germline V lookup: CDR1 SGHRS, CDR2 YFSETQ. CDR3 region: CASSPTIGTGSSEQYF. The full variable domain, completed using reference TRBV5-1 and TRBJ2-7, is KAGVTQTPRYLIKTRGQQVTLSCSPISGHRSVSWYQQTPGQGLQFLFEYFSETQRNKGNFPGRFSGRQFSNSRSEMNVSTLELGDSALYLCASSPTIGTGSSEQYFGPGTRLTVT.

The rearrangement joins TRBV19 to TRBJ2-1. This CDR3 spans 14 amino acids. Per the germline V gene, CDR1 is LNHDA and CDR2 is SQIVND (reference sequence). The CDR3 reads CASSIKTPFNEQFF. Using reference TRBV19 and TRBJ2-1 for the parts outside the CDR3, the full variable domain is DGGITQSPKYLFRKEGQNVTLSCEQNLNHDAMYWYRQDPGQGLRLIYYSQIVNDFQKGDIAEGYSVSREKKESFPLTVTSAQKNPTAFYLCASSIKTPFNEQFFGPGTRLTVL.

The rearrangement links TRBV7-6 to TRBJ2-1; checking the TCRdb D call of TRBD2 is not possible without DNA. The germline gives CDR1 SGHVS, CDR2 FNYEAQ. The CDR3 is 15 amino acids. CDR3 amino acids: CASSSLAGSGNEQFF.

The V call is TRBV7-9, the J call TRBJ2-1; the D call of TRBD2 rests on TCRdb alone, since no DNA is present to check it. This CDR3 spans 19 amino acids. Germline V gene lookup returns CDR1 SEHNR and CDR2 FQNEAQ (reference sequence). CDR3 protein: CASISGLAGDFGRYNEQFF.

The V and J genes are TRBV12-3 or TRBV12-4 and TRBJ2-2; with no DNA, the TCRdb D assignment of TRBD1 cannot be verified. The CDR3 loop spans 12 amino acids. CDR3 region: CASRGGDGELFF.

The V gene is TRBV7-9, the J gene TRBJ1-1. Germline V gene sequence: CDR1 SEHNR, CDR2 FQNEAQ (reference sequence). The CDR3 has 13 amino acids. The CDR3 here is CASSSLLGTEAFF.

The rearrangement uses TRBV10-3 and TRBJ1-2; TCRdb's D call, TRBD1, is unchecked because there is no DNA. The CDR3 length is 15 residues. From germline, CDR1 is ENHRY and CDR2 SYGVKD. CDR3 loop: CAISDGQELARGYTF.

This rearrangement joins TRBV15 to TRBJ1-5. The CDR3 totals 14 residues. CDR1 is LNHNV and CDR2 is YYDKDF in the germline V gene (reference sequence). The CDR3 protein is CATRPGSGIQPQHF.